One sample yielded the 15 T cell receptor beta chains listed below, sequenced in a study of response to subunit inactivated influenza vaccine. TCRdb reprocessed the RT-PCR reads with MiXCR, giving one entry per CDR3 protein. The table has 500,000 to 700,000 distinct CDR3 sequences, around a quarter seen once. These sequences were also reported in another study, on T cells expressing NK-cell markers. This second report adds: 5'RACE template switching built TCR beta cDNA with unique molecular identifiers.

The source material was CD4+ T cells sorted from PBMCs, sampled 11 to 12 days after vaccination. The receptors here all came from a man in his forties or fifties who received an inactivated influenza vaccine.

V gene TRBV6-6 combines with J gene TRBJ1-5; no clear D. CDR3 size: 12 residues. The germline CDR1 and CDR2 sequences are MNHNY and SVGAGI (reference sequence). With 5 bases removed from V and 6 bases from J, the gap between germline ends came to 8 bases. The CDR3 bases are TGTGCCAGCAGTAAAAACCCTCAGCCCCAGCATTTT. This gives the protein CASSKNPQPQHF.

This clonotype was found many times. J is TRBJ2-3 and V is TRBV10-3; D might be TRBD2 (6 bases). Germline loops: CDR1 ENHRY, CDR2 SYGVKD. Trimming cost V 0 bases and J 2 bases, with 12 bases left between them. The CDR3 spans 16 residues. The CDR3 here is CAISESGGASTDTQYF. DNA for the CDR3: TGTGCCATCAGTGAGTCGGGCGGGGCCTCCACAGATACGCAGTATTTT.

This clonotype was seen a few times. The chain joins TRBV6-5 to TRBJ1-1; D ambiguous. CDR1 and CDR2 (germline): MNHEY, SVGAGI. Trimming removed 0 bases at V and 5 bases at J, with 10 bases between. The CDR3 runs to 14 residues. CDR3 amino acids: CASSYSPEVTEAFF. CDR3 DNA: TGTGCCAGCAGTTACTCGCCAGAAGTGACTGAAGCTTTCTTT.

This clonotype came up a few times. The chain couples TRBV7-2 to TRBJ2-1; D remains unclear. The length of the CDR3 is 11 residues. Germline V gene sequence: CDR1 SGHTA, CDR2 FQGNSA. Trimming pared 5 bases from V and 7 bases from J, leaving 6 bases between. The CDR3 spells CASSAQNEQFF. The CDR3 bases are TGTGCCAGCAGCGCACAAAATGAGCAGTTCTTC.

The sample holds many counts of this clonotype. The chain has TRBV14 and TRBJ2-1; no definite D call. Trimming removed 0 bases at V and 0 bases at J, with 9 bases between. CDR3 length equals 16 residues. Germline-derived CDR1 and CDR2 are SGHDN and FVKESK. CDR3 sequence: CASSQDYLSSYNEQFF. CDR3 nucleotide sequence: TGTGCCAGCAGCCAAGACTATCTCAGCTCCTACAATGAGCAGTTCTTC.

This chain connects TRBV19 to TRBJ2-6, with 7 bases aligning to TRBD1. Germline CDR1 and CDR2: LNHDA and SQIVND (reference sequence). The CDR3 consists of 19 residues. The trim removed 4 bases at V and 4 bases at J, leaving 16 bases unmatched. CDR3 region: CASSREHWTGISGANVLTF. As DNA, the CDR3 is TGTGCCAGTAGTAGGGAGCACTGGACAGGTATCTCCGGGGCCAACGTCCTGACTTTC.

This clonotype showed up many times. This chain connects TRBV29-1 to TRBJ2-1, with TRBD2 matching 9 bases. The ends lost 8 bases at V and 6 bases at J; junction bases unmatched: 14. This CDR3 comprises 15 residues. From germline, CDR1 is SQVTM and CDR2 ANQGSEA. The CDR3 sequence is CSSAVRGGQGNEQFF. CDR3 coding DNA: TGCAGCTCTGCAGTGCGGGGGGGCCAGGGCAATGAGCAGTTCTTC.

This sequence joins TRBV4-3 and TRBJ2-7; TRBD1 matches at 10 bases. The CDR3 runs to 17 residues. The V gene's germline CDR1 is LGHNA and CDR2 YSLEER. With 1 base clipped from V and 2 bases from J, the junction kept 8 bases outside the gene matches. As DNA, the CDR3 is TGCGCCAGCAGCCAAGCCGGAGGGGACAGGGGTGCCTACGAGCAGTACTTC. It translates to CASSQAGGDRGAYEQYF.

The chain couples TRBV6-1 to TRBJ1-5, with 9 bases lining up with TRBD1. CDR3 size: 17 residues. Germline V CDR1 and CDR2: MNHNS, SASEGT. V lost 5 bases to trimming and J lost 0 bases; unmatched junction nucleotides: 8. CDR3 in DNA: TGTGCCAGCAGTCGGACAGGGGATGGTTATAGCAATCAGCCCCAGCATTTT. Amino acids: CASSRTGDGYSNQPQHF.

V and J are TRBV4-1 and TRBJ2-3; 8 bases map to TRBD2. The CDR3 spans 17 residues. The V segment lost 3 bases and the J segment 5 bases; nucleotides outside the gene matches: 13. Looked up from germline, CDR1 is MGHRA and CDR2 is YSYEKL. CDR3 nucleotides: TGCGCCAGCAGCCAGACCAAGCGGGGGCCATGGGAAGATACGCAGTATTTT. It is translated as CASSQTKRGPWEDTQYF.

The J gene is TRBJ2-2, the V gene TRBV10-3; D is tentatively TRBD1 or TRBD2 (6 bases each). The germline CDR1 and CDR2 sequences are ENHRY and SYGVKD. V lost 5 bases and J lost 3, with 10 bases in between. The CDR3 covers 14 residues. CDR3 nucleotides: TGTGCCATCAGTTACAGGGAGGACACCGGGGAGCTGTTTTTT. Amino acids: CAISYREDTGELFF.

This clonotype showed up just a few times. The chain uses TRBV5-1 and TRBJ2-7; possibly TRBD1 or TRBD2 for D (7 bases each). Germline CDR1 and CDR2: SGHRS and YFSETQ. V lost 6 bases, J lost 0 bases, and 13 bases lay in between. The CDR3 spans 14 residues. The chain's CDR3 is CASKGGGSSYEQYF. For the CDR3, the DNA is TGCGCCAGCAAGGGAGGGGGCAGCTCCTACGAGCAGTACTTC.

The rearrangement joins TRBV2 to TRBJ2-6, with no clear D. CDR1 and CDR2 (germline): SNHLY, FYNNEI. Trimming pared 6 bases from V and 1 base from J, leaving 10 bases between. The CDR3 runs to 15 residues. CDR3 DNA sequence: TGTGCCAGCAGAGTCACAGTGTCTGGGGCCAACGTCCTGACTTTC. Protein sequence: CASRVTVSGANVLTF. Drawing the rest from reference TRBV2 and TRBJ2-6, the complete variable domain is EPEVTQTPSHQVTQMGQEVILRCVPISNHLYFYWYRQILGQKVEFLVSFYNNEISEKSEIFDDQFSVERPDGSNFTLKIRSTKLEDSAMYFCASRVTVSGANVLTFGAGSRLTVL.

This clonotype was seen a single time. This chain joins TRBV9 and TRBJ2-7; 7 bases are shared with TRBD2. V trimming: 4 bases; J trimming: 5 bases; junction bases outside the gene matches: 6. Germline V gene data show CDR1 as SGDLS and CDR2 as YYNGEE. CDR3 length equals 13 residues. CDR3 amino acids: CASSMGLSDEQYF. The DNA of the CDR3 is TGTGCCAGCAGCATGGGACTATCGGACGAGCAGTACTTC.

This clonotype was found many times. The chain carries TRBV11-2 and TRBJ2-7, with TRBD1 matching over 7 bases. Germline CDR1 SGHAT, CDR2 FQNNGV. The CDR3 runs 12 residues. After removal of 4 bases from V and 13 bases from J, the junction contained 10 bases not matched to a gene. The CDR3 region is CASSYLGQAPYF. The DNA of the CDR3 is TGTGCCAGCAGCTACCTAGGACAGGCTCCCTACTTC.